This T cell receptor beta chain originates from a study of spatial heterogeneity in lung cancer. Time point denoted: sample taken at primary tumor resection. From tumor, nontumor lung or frozen PBMC, whole RNA was taken unsorted for sequencing. One entry per CDR3 protein results from TCRdb running MiXCR on the 5' RACE reads. This sample has tens of thousands of distinct CDR3 sequences; approximately 7% occur once, and the top ten carry about 3%. The clonotype comes from a female donor with early-stage non-small cell lung cancer. The starting material was PBMCs, obtained at surgery.

CDR3 loop: CASSRGFDKRNSPLHF. The CDR3 DNA is TGTGCCAGCAGCCGCGGTTTTGACAAAAGGAATTCACCCCTCCACTTT. This sequence joins TRBV3-1 and TRBJ1-6, with D uncertain. With 4 bases removed from V and 7 bases from J, the gap between germline ends came to 17 bases. This CDR3 has 16 amino acids. Looked up from germline, CDR1 is LGHDT and CDR2 is YNNKEL (reference sequence).